This T cell receptor (beta chain) stems from a study of blood T cell repertoires in COVID-19 (dated by TCRdb to between 2020 and 2021). About the study as a whole: The collaborator samples originated in the United States, Italy and Spain and spanned the acute and convalescent phases of COVID-19. The prospective study material was composed of cDNA or gDNA derived from T cells, B-cell-depleted T cells, or PBMCs. Subjects who had been exposed to COVID-19, were actively infected with it, or had recovered from it provided the deeply sampled blood TCRbeta repertoires that made up the dataset. The repertoires were released in a freely available public database meant as a resource for research on the immune response to SARS-CoV-2. The samples were drawn from two sources: the first 160 participants of the ongoing ImmuneRACE study, and some 1,300 subjects contributed by 6 global collaborators. Nearly every sample came with metadata listing a de-identified subject ID, COVID-19 status, age in years and sex. Where available, HLA class I and class II types were taken from metadata supplied by the sample provider and were not determined by assay-based typing. What the authors observed across the whole study: Clinical and demographic metadata were provided uncurated, with the amount varying by source and participant.

This clone appeared once. The clone's antigen remains unknown. Base qualities are not at hand, and no much larger clone is one base apart. Other DNA sequences of this sample code for an identical CDR3. Participants in the prospective study were aged roughly 18 to 95 years, lived in 20 to 30 United States geographic areas, and enrolled through a virtual design. To assign participants to cohorts, the prospective study relied on clinical history that participants themselves reported in a screening survey and a study questionnaire. Exposed participants were defined as having been in contact with someone with a PCR-confirmed or clinician-diagnosed COVID-19 case within 2 weeks of study entry. In the prospective study, whole blood, serum and a nasopharyngeal or oropharyngeal swab were collected from each participant by mobile phlebotomists. Prospective study participants could optionally give additional blood draws and questionnaires over a roughly two-month period. Blood samples from the prospective study were shipped frozen or at room temperature prior to DNA extraction.

CDR1 and CDR2 were assigned from the germline V gene as MDHEN and SYDVKM. The CDR3 spans 12 residues, from the cysteine through the phenylalanine. Only the CDR3 DNA is retained, 36 bases long and in frame from the first base. V lost 2 bases and J lost 5 bases; the stretch between them is 6 bases long. TCRbeta CDR3 regions were amplified from genomic DNA using the immunoSEQ Assay, a bias-controlled multiplex PCR. For the original study's pipeline: Nucleated cell counts per sample were estimated from amplification of reference gene primers within the assay. To quantify the absolute abundance of each unique TCRbeta CDR3 rearrangement, sequence reads were collapsed and filtered. For each sample, productive Simpson clonality was calculated as the square root of Simpson's diversity index across productive rearrangements. The source is immuneACCESS, and TCRdb retained only in-frame sequences with V and J called. Part of the clones is not carried over; for the studies checked, unresolved V genes explain less than half of this, and the remainder is unexplained. Clone size and V and J calls were adopted from that table, with D and trimming inferred from the DNA. This sample holds 300,000 to 350,000 clones; roughly 90% were observed only once. About 4% of the sample goes to the ten largest clones.

The clonotype comes from a woman in her twenties or thirties who had been exposed to COVID-19. Here the chain combines TRBV28 and TRBJ1-2; perhaps TRBD1 is the D gene, with 5 bases matching. Sequencing input: PBMCs or T cells enriched from blood (not recorded which). The base sequence is TGTGCCAGCAGTTTACGGGGGTATGGCTACACCTTC. It translates to CASSLRGYGYTF.